These 19 T cell receptor beta chains share one sample of origin, sequenced in a study of memory CD4+ T cells and cytomegalovirus serostatus. Single viable CD3+CD4+CD8-CD45RO+ cells were sorted as the memory CD4+ T cells. The protocol was immunoSEQ multiplex PCR, while the TCRdb copy is restricted to in-frame clones and leaves out a portion. The repertoire holds 48,000 or so clones, with about 77% as singletons. Sequencing was performed on memory CD4+ T cells from blood. The origin of the receptors is an adult in good health and CMV-seronegative.

V is TRBV11-2 and J is TRBJ1-5; tentatively, D is TRBD1 (6 bases). Deletions cut 5 bases from V and 7 bases from J, with 12 bases between. The germline gives CDR1 SGHAT, CDR2 FQNNGV. This CDR3 is built from 13 residues. The CDR3 loop is CASSLDRGQPQHF. As DNA, the CDR3 is TGTGCCAGCAGCCTGGACAGAGGCCAGCCCCAGCATTTT.

The chain recombines TRBV11-2 with TRBJ2-1; TRBD2 might be the D (6 bases). This CDR3 contains 14 residues. Trimming removed 5 bases at V and 3 bases at J, with 11 bases between. The germline gives CDR1 SGHAT, CDR2 FQNNGV. The chain's CDR3 is CASSPRDFYNEQFF. CDR3 DNA sequence: TGTGCCAGCAGCCCGCGGGACTTCTACAATGAGCAGTTCTTC.

V is TRBV5-6 and J is TRBJ1-2; no clear D. Germline assignment: CDR1 SGHDT and CDR2 YYEEEE. The length of the CDR3 is 14 residues. The V gene lost 4 bases and the J gene lost 3 bases, with 13 bases spanning the gap. This CDR3 reads CASSPMGLDYGYTF. CDR3 bases: TGTGCCAGCAGCCCGATGGGCTTGGACTATGGCTACACCTTC. Using reference TRBV5-6 and TRBJ1-2 for the parts outside the CDR3, the full variable domain is DAGVTQSPTHLIKTRGQQVTLRCSPKSGHDTVSWYQQALGQGPQFIFQYYEEEERQRGNFPDRFSGHQFPNYSSELNVNALLLGDSALYLCASSPMGLDYGYTFGSGTRLTVV.

The CDR3 region has the DNA TGTGCCAGCAGTGACCCGGGACAGGGATTCGAGCAGTACTTC. Amino acid sequence: CASSDPGQGFEQYF. This chain connects TRBV25-1 to TRBJ2-7; 9 bases match TRBD1. Trimming took 3 bases from V and 6 from J; bases not matched to a gene: 6. Germline V gene sequence: CDR1 MGHDK, CDR2 SYGVNS. CDR3 length: 14 residues.

This chain links TRBV7-2 with TRBJ2-5; 8 bases fit TRBD1. The CDR3 loop spans 15 amino acids. Germline CDR1 is SGHTA and CDR2 is FQGNSA. V lost 1 base and J lost 5; bases outside the gene matches: 6. The DNA for the CDR3 is TGTGCCAGCAGCTTAGGAAGGACAGGGTGGGAGACCCAGTACTTC. Its protein product is CASSLGRTGWETQYF. The full variable domain, with the rest looked up from reference TRBV7-2 and TRBJ2-5, is GAGVSQSPSNKVTEKGKDVELRCDPISGHTALYWYRQSLGQGLEFLIYFQGNSAPDKSGLPSDRFSAERTGGSVSTLTIQRTQQEDSAVYLCASSLGRTGWETQYFGPGTRLLVL.

This chain joins TRBV19 and TRBJ1-1; possibly TRBD1 for D (6 bases). The V gene lost 4 bases and the J gene lost 5 bases, with 20 bases spanning the gap. This CDR3 region has 16 residues. CDR1 LNHDA and CDR2 SQIVND come from the germline V gene (reference sequence). This CDR3 is CASSTLQTGIGTEAFF. The DNA for the CDR3 is TGTGCCAGTAGTACCCTACAAACAGGGATCGGGACTGAAGCTTTCTTT.

The chain couples TRBV4-1 to TRBJ1-2; a weak D match, TRBD1 (6 bases). This CDR3 is built from 15 residues. V gave up 1 base and J gave up 4 bases, with 13 bases separating them. Germline loops: CDR1 MGHRA, CDR2 YSYEKL. Written as DNA, the CDR3 is TGCGCCAGCAGCCAAGGGGTAGGGGGTCCCTATGGCTACACCTTC. Translating gives CASSQGVGGPYGYTF.

The chain's CDR3 is CASTVRSGNTIYF. In nucleotides, the CDR3 is TGTGCCAGTACAGTTCGCTCTGGAAACACCATATATTTT. J is TRBJ1-3 and V is TRBV19, with no clear D. CDR3 length: 13 residues. V was shortened by 7 bases and J by 0 bases, with 7 bases between the two germline ends. The germline CDR1 and CDR2 sequences are LNHDA and SQIVND (reference sequence). Filled out from reference TRBV19 and TRBJ1-3, the complete variable domain reads DGGITQSPKYLFRKEGQNVTLSCEQNLNHDAMYWYRQDPGQGLRLIYYSQIVNDFQKGDIAEGYSVSREKKESFPLTVTSAQKNPTAFYLCASTVRSGNTIYFGEGSWLTVV.

This chain connects TRBV2 to TRBJ1-1; maybe TRBD1 (5 bases). In germline, CDR1 is SNHLY, CDR2 FYNNEI. This CDR3 contains 14 residues. V lost 6 bases and J lost 5, with 16 bases in between. CDR3 nucleotide sequence: TGTGCCAGCAGAGGGGACTCATTCAGGACTGAAGCTTTCTTT. This codes for CASRGDSFRTEAFF.

The gene calls are TRBV15 and TRBJ2-7; tentatively, D is TRBD1 (5 bases). This CDR3 comprises 15 residues. Germline values: CDR1 LNHNV, CDR2 YYDKDF (reference sequence). The V gene lost 0 bases and the J gene lost 2 bases, with 11 bases spanning the gap. The CDR3 bases are TGTGCCACCAGCAGAGAACACCAGGGTCCCTACGAGCAGTACTTC. Protein: CATSREHQGPYEQYF.

The chain has TRBV28 and TRBJ1-5; no clear D gene. This CDR3 has 15 amino acids. The germline V gene encodes CDR1 MDHEN and CDR2 SYDVKM. The V end lost 7 bases, the J end lost 3 bases, and 16 bases lay between the germline ends. CDR3: CASTHRTVPNQPQHF. CDR3 in DNA: TGTGCCAGCACCCATAGGACCGTCCCCAATCAGCCCCAGCATTTT. Full variable domain (outside the CDR3, taken from reference TRBV28 and TRBJ1-5): DVKVTQSSRYLVKRTGEKVFLECVQDMDHENMFWYRQDPGLGLRLIYFSYDVKMKEKGDIPEGYSVSREKKERFSLILESASTNQTSMYLCASTHRTVPNQPQHFGDGTRLSIL.

This clone was seen a handful of times. The rearrangement uses TRBV19 and TRBJ1-2, with D hard to call. The CDR3 loop spans 13 amino acids. The V end lost 4 bases, the J end lost 2 bases, and 8 bases lay between the germline ends. The germline V gene has CDR1 LNHDA and CDR2 SQIVND (reference sequence). The CDR3 region has the DNA TGTGCCAGTAGTACTACCGACAACTATGGCTACACCTTC. Its translation is CASSTTDNYGYTF.

V gene TRBV29-1 combines with J gene TRBJ2-1; the match to TRBD2 covers 10 bases. This CDR3 is built from 15 residues. Germline assignment: CDR1 SQVTM and CDR2 ANQGSEA. V shed 8 bases, J shed 0 bases, and the junction held 7 bases outside the gene matches. This CDR3 is CSTTSSGSSYNEQFF. The CDR3 nucleotides are TGCAGCACCACCTCTAGCGGGAGCTCCTACAATGAGCAGTTCTTC.

This clone was picked up a small number of times. This chain joins TRBV2 and TRBJ2-3; 9 bases are shared with TRBD1. The CDR3 totals 15 residues. The junction had 5 bases not matched to a gene; V was cut back by 4 bases and J by 3 bases. The V gene's germline CDR1 is SNHLY and CDR2 FYNNEI. CDR3 protein: CASSGGTGQTDTQYF. Written as DNA, the CDR3 is TGTGCCAGCAGTGGGGGGACAGGGCAGACAGATACGCAGTATTTT.

The chain combines TRBV5-4 with TRBJ2-2, with D tentatively TRBD1 (5 bases). CDR1 and CDR2 from the germline V gene are SGHNT and YYREEE (reference sequence). Trimming removed 4 bases from V and 1 base from J, with 8 bases in between. This CDR3 comprises 14 residues. In DNA, the CDR3 is TGTGCCAGCAGCCTCCAGGGGAACACCGGGGAGCTGTTTTTT. This translates into CASSLQGNTGELFF. The full variable domain, with the rest looked up from reference TRBV5-4 and TRBJ2-2, is ETGVTQSPTHLIKTRGQQVTLRCSSQSGHNTVSWYQQALGQGPQFIFQYYREEENGRGNFPPRFSGLQFPNYSSELNVNALELDDSALYLCASSLQGNTGELFFGEGSRLTVL.

This clone was seen a handful of times. The CDR3 DNA reads as TGTGCCAGCAGTCGGGACAGGTCCTACGAGCAGTACTTC. This translates into CASSRDRSYEQYF. The chain uses TRBV28 and TRBJ2-7, with 8 bases matching TRBD1. CDR1 and CDR2 (germline): MDHEN, SYDVKM. J was trimmed by 1 base and V by 5 bases; bases with no gene match: 1. The CDR3 totals 13 residues.

J is TRBJ2-5 and V is TRBV27; D assignment may be TRBD1 or TRBD2 (5 bases each). This CDR3 is 19 amino acids long. V was cut by 2 bases and J by 5 bases, with 27 bases left in between. In germline, CDR1 is MNHEY, CDR2 SMNVEV (reference sequence). Here the CDR3 reads CASSLRRGKTRGVEETQYF. CDR3 bases: TGTGCCAGCAGTTTAAGGCGAGGGAAGACACGAGGGGTGGAGGAGACCCAGTACTTC.

The gene calls are TRBV28 and TRBJ2-5; D possibly corresponds to TRBD1 (6 bases). The closer fit of TRBJ2-7 to the DNA end suggests the J call may be wrong. This CDR3 contains 14 residues. From germline, CDR1 is MDHEN and CDR2 SYDVKM. CDR3 nucleotide sequence: TGTGCCAGCAGTTCATCGGACAGTCCCTACGAGCAGTACTTC. Translation gives CASSSSDSPYEQYF.

The V call is TRBV19, the J call TRBJ2-2; D is unclear. Trimming pared 10 bases from V and 4 bases from J, leaving 13 bases between. The germline gives CDR1 LNHDA, CDR2 SQIVND (reference sequence). This CDR3 is built from 13 residues. CDR3 in amino acids: CATIGRVTGELFF. DNA of the CDR3: TGTGCCACCATCGGACGGGTCACCGGGGAGCTGTTTTTT.